These 28 T cell receptor beta chains share one sample of origin, sequenced in a study of Tregs in tolerant kidney transplant recipients. The protocol was immunoSEQ multiplex PCR, while the TCRdb copy is restricted to in-frame clones and leaves out a portion. Of around 78,000 clones listed, less than 95% are singletons. The sample was Tregs from blood, taken before the transplant. All receptors derive from a human donor who received a combined kidney and bone marrow transplant.

The chain links TRBV7-2 to TRBJ1-5, with D hard to call. Trimming shortened V by 1 base and J by 0 bases, and 7 bases separated the two germline ends. The germline gives CDR1 SGHTA, CDR2 FQGNSA. CDR3 length: 15 residues. This chain's CDR3 is CASSLVAGSNQPQHF. The CDR3 DNA reads TGTGCCAGCAGCTTAGTAGCCGGTAGCAATCAGCCCCAGCATTTT.

The chain links TRBV9 to TRBJ1-5; D might be TRBD1 (5 bases). V was clipped by 0 bases and J by 7 bases, with 14 bases between them. The CDR3 has 15 amino acids. The V gene's germline CDR1 is SGDLS and CDR2 YYNGEE. The CDR3 is CASSVVRQGRQPQHF. In nucleotides, the CDR3 is TGTGCCAGCAGCGTAGTCCGGCAGGGACGGCAGCCCCAGCATTTT.

The J gene is TRBJ1-2, the V gene TRBV30; no firm D call. Germline values: CDR1 GTSNPN, CDR2 SVGIG (reference sequence). This CDR3 spans 13 amino acids. Trimming shortened V by 2 bases and J by 1 base, and 8 bases separated the two germline ends. The chain's CDR3 is CAWSWWGNYGYTF. The CDR3 nucleotides are TGTGCCTGGAGTTGGTGGGGTAACTATGGCTACACCTTC.

The rearrangement joins TRBV27 to TRBJ2-7, with no clear D. CDR1 and CDR2 from the germline V gene are MNHEY and SMNVEV (reference sequence). This CDR3 region has 13 residues. V shed 5 bases and J shed 6 bases, with 14 bases lying between them. The CDR3 DNA reads TGTGCCAGCAGTCCGCAACTTGTGGGCGAGCAGTACTTC. This encodes CASSPQLVGEQYF.

Concerning this clone: At one end, the junction sequence differs from germline, possibly due to a read error. Other DNA sequences in this specimen translate into the identical CDR3. The chain couples TRBV2 to TRBJ1-1; perhaps TRBD1 as D (6 bases). This CDR3 spans 14 amino acids. Germline CDR1 SNHLY, CDR2 FYNNEI. Here the CDR3 reads CASSELFGTTEAFF. The CDR3 DNA follows: TGTGCCAGCAGTGAACTTTTTGGGACAACCGAAGCCTTCTTT.

The chain employs TRBV15 and TRBJ2-3, with 8 positions matching TRBD1. Germline V gene lookup returns CDR1 LNHNV and CDR2 YYDKDF (reference sequence). The length of the CDR3 is 18 residues. The V gene end was trimmed by 1 base and the J gene end by 4 bases; junction bases not matched to a gene: 13. CDR3 bases: TGTGCCACCAGCAGAGGAGGTTTGGGCCAGGGGGCATCAGATACGCAGTATTTT. This sequence encodes CATSRGGLGQGASDTQYF.

V is TRBV15 and J is TRBJ1-4; D remains unclear. Trimming removed 5 bases from V and 9 bases from J, with 13 bases in between. In germline, CDR1 is LNHNV, CDR2 YYDKDF (reference sequence). The length of the CDR3 is 13 residues. The CDR3 DNA reads TGTGCCACCAGCGCACGCGGTAGGCAAAAACTGTTTTTT. This sequence encodes CATSARGRQKLFF.

The chain joins TRBV15 to TRBJ1-2, with D unclear. Germline loops: CDR1 LNHNV, CDR2 YYDKDF (reference sequence). The CDR3 is 17 residues long. V was clipped by 0 bases and J by 6 bases, with 20 bases between them. This CDR3 is CATSRDLLRPGRHGYTF. CDR3 coding DNA: TGTGCCACCAGCAGAGACCTCCTACGTCCTGGGCGACATGGCTACACCTTC.

This clone has only one observation. The chain is built from TRBV18 and TRBJ1-3, with D hard to call. V was cut by 3 bases and J by 0 bases, with 12 bases left in between. The CDR3 is 16 residues long. Germline V gives CDR1 KGHSH, CDR2 LQKENI. The CDR3 loop reads CASSPGAPSSGNTIYF. The CDR3 DNA sequence: TGTGCCAGCTCACCCGGAGCGCCGAGCTCTGGAAACACCATATATTTT.

The chain recombines TRBV5-1 with TRBJ2-1; a weak D match, TRBD1 (5 bases). Germline V lookup: CDR1 SGHRS, CDR2 YFSETQ. V was pared by 0 bases and J by 6 bases, with 10 bases between. The CDR3 consists of 14 residues. CDR3 in amino acids: CASSLGQGGNEQFF. The CDR3 DNA reads TGCGCCAGCAGCTTGGGGCAGGGTGGCAATGAGCAGTTCTTC.

The V and J genes are TRBV10-3 and TRBJ2-7; D perhaps matches TRBD2 (5 bases). V was shortened by 6 bases and J by 0 bases, with 15 bases between the two germline ends. CDR3 length equals 15 residues. Germline loops: CDR1 ENHRY, CDR2 SYGVKD. The CDR3 nucleotides are TGTGCCATCAGACCGCAGCGGTTAAGCTCCTACGAGCAGTACTTC. It specifies CAIRPQRLSSYEQYF.

This clone has a handful of counts. This chain links TRBV6-1 with TRBJ2-5, with D maybe TRBD2 (7 bases). The CDR3 has 13 amino acids. The germline gives CDR1 MNHNS, CDR2 SASEGT. Trimming cost V 2 bases and J 4 bases, with 8 bases left between them. DNA of the CDR3: TGTGCCAGCAGTGAAAGGGGGGGAGAGACCCAGTACTTC. As protein: CASSERGGETQYF.

The chain employs TRBV6-5 and TRBJ2-7; 11 bases map to TRBD1. Germline CDR1 reads MNHEY; CDR2 reads SVGAGI. The V and J ends lost 7 bases and 6 bases, in that order; junction bases with no gene match: 5. This CDR3 comprises 13 residues. CDR3 nucleotide sequence: TGTGCCAGCACTGGACAGGGGGCGGGCGAGCAGTACTTC. It yields the protein CASTGQGAGEQYF.

V gene TRBV28 combines with J gene TRBJ2-1, with 9 bases matching TRBD2. Germline V lookup: CDR1 MDHEN, CDR2 SYDVKM. This CDR3 region has 14 residues. The trim removed 10 bases at V and 7 bases at J, leaving 11 bases unmatched. DNA for the CDR3: TGTGCCATAAATAGCGGGAGTGGGGATAATGAGCAGTTCTTC. It specifies CAINSGSGDNEQFF.

The sample holds one count of this clone. The rearrangement uses TRBV19 and TRBJ2-7; 7 bases agree with TRBD1. Germline V gene lookup returns CDR1 LNHDA and CDR2 SQIVND (reference sequence). There are 14 residues in the CDR3. The V gene end was trimmed by 4 bases and the J gene end by 2 bases; junction bases not matched to a gene: 5. Here the CDR3 reads CASSRTGFAYEQYF. The CDR3 region has the DNA TGTGCCAGTAGTAGGACAGGTTTTGCCTACGAGCAGTACTTC.

The genes are TRBV5-1 and TRBJ2-7, with 7 bases matching TRBD1. V dropped 4 bases and J dropped 2; count of bases not matched to a gene: 3. The germline gives CDR1 SGHRS, CDR2 YFSETQ. The CDR3 has 13 amino acids. The CDR3 loop is CASSGTVPYEQYF. The CDR3 DNA reads TGCGCCAGCAGCGGGACAGTCCCCTACGAGCAGTACTTC.

The V call is TRBV29-1, the J call TRBJ1-1, with D unclear. Trimming took off 5 bases at V and 6 bases at J, with 16 bases between the two ends. CDR3 length equals 13 residues. Per the germline V gene, CDR1 is SQVTM and CDR2 is ANQGSEA. The CDR3 here is CSVKPKWGAEAFF. CDR3 in DNA: TGCAGCGTTAAGCCTAAATGGGGAGCTGAAGCTTTCTTT.

The chain links TRBV10-3 to TRBJ2-1, with 9 bases fitting TRBD2. The CDR3 spans 17 residues. With 0 bases clipped from V and 4 bases from J, the junction kept 7 bases outside the gene matches. Germline CDR1 reads ENHRY; CDR2 reads SYGVKD. CDR3 nucleotides: TGTGCCATCAGTGAGTCTCCTAGCGGGGACCTTTACAATGAGCAGTTCTTC. This gives the protein CAISESPSGDLYNEQFF.

The chain couples TRBV7-2 to TRBJ2-2; TRBD1 agrees at 11 bases. Germline V gene sequence: CDR1 SGHTA, CDR2 FQGNSA. The CDR3 loop spans 15 amino acids. The trim removed 5 bases at V and 5 bases at J, leaving 4 bases unmatched. CDR3 sequence reads: CASSSGQGATGELFF. Here the CDR3 DNA reads TGTGCCAGCAGCAGCGGACAGGGGGCTACCGGGGAGCTGTTTTTT.

This clone was seen once. This chain connects TRBV4-1 to TRBJ2-2; D is unclear. CDR3 length equals 14 residues. Trimming stripped 4 bases from V and 7 bases from J, with 13 bases between. Germline V CDR1 and CDR2: MGHRA, YSYEKL. The CDR3 is CASSPPHSNGELFF. The CDR3, as DNA: TGCGCCAGCAGCCCCCCCCACTCGAACGGGGAGCTGTTTTTT.

The rearrangement uses TRBV28 and TRBJ1-2; 8 bases map to TRBD1. This CDR3 spans 14 amino acids. J lost 3 bases, V lost 5 bases, and 5 bases had no gene match. Per germline, CDR1 MDHEN and CDR2 SYDVKM. As DNA, the CDR3 is TGTGCCAGCAGTCTGACAGGGGAGTACTATGGCTACACCTTC. Amino acids: CASSLTGEYYGYTF.

The chain joins TRBV11-1 to TRBJ2-5; a possible D gene is TRBD1 (5 bases). The CDR3 covers 14 residues. Trimming stripped 5 bases from V and 7 bases from J, with 17 bases between. Looked up from germline, CDR1 is SGHAT and CDR2 is FQDESV (reference sequence). The CDR3 spells CASSQTAGSGTQYF. CDR3 DNA sequence: TGTGCCAGCAGCCAAACCGCAGGGTCCGGGACCCAGTACTTC.

This chain links TRBV11-2 with TRBJ2-7; D is undetermined. Trimming removed 1 base at V and 3 bases at J, with 10 bases between. The CDR3 runs to 14 residues. In germline, CDR1 is SGHAT, CDR2 FQNNGV. As DNA, the CDR3 is TGTGCCAGCAGCTTAGCAGGCAAGCTCTACGAGCAGTACTTC. Its protein is CASSLAGKLYEQYF.

The chain employs TRBV28 and TRBJ2-7; 12 nucleotides agree with TRBD1. The germline CDR1 and CDR2 sequences are MDHEN and SYDVKM. J was trimmed by 4 bases and V by 6 bases; bases with no gene match: 7. The CDR3 contains 15 residues. The CDR3 region has the DNA TGTGCCAGCAGCCTCGGGACAGGGGGCTTGTACGAGCAGTACTTC. Its translation is CASSLGTGGLYEQYF.

The chain has TRBV10-3 and TRBJ2-5, with 9 bases that match TRBD1. V was clipped by 8 bases and J by 5 bases; unmatched bases: 6. Germline V gives CDR1 ENHRY, CDR2 SYGVKD. The CDR3 has 13 amino acids. The CDR3 sequence: CAIGTGGWETQYF. As DNA, the CDR3 is TGTGCCATCGGCACAGGGGGCTGGGAGACCCAGTACTTC.

This clone was seen more than once but under ten times. V is TRBV9 and J is TRBJ2-1; D uncertain. Germline V gene data show CDR1 as SGDLS and CDR2 as YYNGEE. V was shortened by 1 base and J by 5 bases, with 10 bases between the two germline ends. CDR3 size: 14 residues. The CDR3 DNA reads TGTGCCAGCAGCGTAAGTCCCACGAACAATGAGCAGTTCTTC. Translated: CASSVSPTNNEQFF.

The rearrangement uses TRBV6-5 and TRBJ2-5; a weak D match, TRBD2 (5 bases). CDR3 length: 15 residues. Trimming left V 6 bases short and J 4 bases short, with 18 bases between. CDR1 is MNHEY, CDR2 SVGAGI, per germline. The CDR3 loop reads CASRPPVGGSETQYF. The CDR3 region has the DNA TGTGCCAGCAGGCCACCGGTCGGCGGGTCAGAGACCCAGTACTTC.

This chain connects TRBV20-1 to TRBJ1-5; D is unresolved. V shed 7 bases and J shed 0 bases, with 4 bases lying between them. Germline CDR1 is DFQATT and CDR2 is SNEGSKA (reference sequence). This CDR3 region has 11 residues. For the CDR3, the DNA is TGCAGTGGGTCTAGCAATCAGCCCCAGCATTTT. Protein product: CSGSSNQPQHF.